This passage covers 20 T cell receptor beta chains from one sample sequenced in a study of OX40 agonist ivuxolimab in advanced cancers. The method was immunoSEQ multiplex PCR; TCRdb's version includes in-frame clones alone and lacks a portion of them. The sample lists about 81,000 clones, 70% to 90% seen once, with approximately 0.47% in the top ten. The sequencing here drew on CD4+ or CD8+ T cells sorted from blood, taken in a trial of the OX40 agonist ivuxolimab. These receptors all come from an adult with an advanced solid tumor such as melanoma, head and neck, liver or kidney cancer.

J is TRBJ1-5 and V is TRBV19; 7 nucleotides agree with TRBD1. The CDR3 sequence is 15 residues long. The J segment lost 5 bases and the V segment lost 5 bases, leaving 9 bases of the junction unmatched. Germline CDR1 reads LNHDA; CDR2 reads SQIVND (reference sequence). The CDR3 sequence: CASSQGDSYYQPQHF. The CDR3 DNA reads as TGTGCCAGTAGTCAAGGGGACAGTTATTATCAGCCCCAGCATTTT.

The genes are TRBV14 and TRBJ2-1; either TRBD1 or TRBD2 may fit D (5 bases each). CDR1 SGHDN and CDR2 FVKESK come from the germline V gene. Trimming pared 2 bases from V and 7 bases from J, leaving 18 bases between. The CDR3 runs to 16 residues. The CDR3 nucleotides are TGTGCCAGCAGCCAAACCCCAGGGACGGGCTGGAATGAGCAGTTCTTC. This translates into CASSQTPGTGWNEQFF. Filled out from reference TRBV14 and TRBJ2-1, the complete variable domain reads EAGVTQFPSHSVIEKGQTVTLRCDPISGHDNLYWYRRVMGKEIKFLLHFVKESKQDESGMPNNRFLAERTGGTYSTLKVQPAELEDSGVYFCASSQTPGTGWNEQFFGPGTRLTVL.

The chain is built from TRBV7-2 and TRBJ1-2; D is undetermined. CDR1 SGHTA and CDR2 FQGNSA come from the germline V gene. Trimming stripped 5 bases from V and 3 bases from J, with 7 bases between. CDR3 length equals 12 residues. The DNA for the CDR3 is TGTGCCAGCAGCGGAAGAGACTATGGCTACACCTTC. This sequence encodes CASSGRDYGYTF.

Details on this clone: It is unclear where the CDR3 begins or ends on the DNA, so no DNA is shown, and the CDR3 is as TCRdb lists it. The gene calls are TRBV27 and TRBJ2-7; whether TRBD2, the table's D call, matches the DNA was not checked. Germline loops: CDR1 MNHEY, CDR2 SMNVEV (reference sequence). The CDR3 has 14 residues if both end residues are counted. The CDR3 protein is CASSSSGYSYEQYF.

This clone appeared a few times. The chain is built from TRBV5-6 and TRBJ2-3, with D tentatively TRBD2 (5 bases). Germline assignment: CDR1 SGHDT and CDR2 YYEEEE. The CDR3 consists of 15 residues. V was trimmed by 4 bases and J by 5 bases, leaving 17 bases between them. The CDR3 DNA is TGTGCCAGCAGCCCCAATACTAGAATCCAAGATACGCAGTATTTT. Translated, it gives CASSPNTRIQDTQYF.

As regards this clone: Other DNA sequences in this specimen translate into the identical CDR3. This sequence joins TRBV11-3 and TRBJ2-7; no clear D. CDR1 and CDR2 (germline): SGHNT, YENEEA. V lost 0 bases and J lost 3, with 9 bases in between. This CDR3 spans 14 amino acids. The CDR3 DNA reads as TGTGCCAGCAGCTTAGATACAGTGGACTACGAGCAGTACTTC. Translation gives CASSLDTVDYEQYF.

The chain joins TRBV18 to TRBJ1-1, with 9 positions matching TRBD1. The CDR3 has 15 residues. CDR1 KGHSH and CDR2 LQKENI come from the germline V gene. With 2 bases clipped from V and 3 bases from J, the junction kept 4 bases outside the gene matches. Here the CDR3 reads CASSPRQGGDTEAFF. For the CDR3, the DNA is TGTGCCAGCTCACCAAGACAGGGGGGAGACACTGAAGCTTTCTTT.

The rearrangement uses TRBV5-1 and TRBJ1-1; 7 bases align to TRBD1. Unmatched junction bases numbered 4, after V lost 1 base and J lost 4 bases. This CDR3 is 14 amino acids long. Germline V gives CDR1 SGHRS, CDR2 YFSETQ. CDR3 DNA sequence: TGCGCCAGCAGCTTGAATAGACAGGGCACTGAAGCTTTCTTT. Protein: CASSLNRQGTEAFF.

Written as DNA, the CDR3 is TGTGCCAGCAGCTCCCTCCAGTCCTGGACCTCACCCACAGATACGCAGTATTTT. This gives the protein CASSSLQSWTSPTDTQYF. J is TRBJ2-3 and V is TRBV5-4; D ambiguous. The germline V gene encodes CDR1 SGHNT and CDR2 YYREEE (reference sequence). The CDR3 runs to 18 residues. The V end was cut by 3 bases, the J end by 2 bases, with 22 bases between.

CDR3 region: CASGQNPQSYEQYF. CDR3 sequence (DNA): TGCGCCAGCGGACAGAATCCCCAAAGTTACGAGCAGTACTTC. J is TRBJ2-7 and V is TRBV5-1; the D gene is possibly TRBD1 (6 bases). V dropped 7 bases and J dropped 4 bases, with 18 bases sitting between them. Per germline, CDR1 SGHRS and CDR2 YFSETQ. There are 14 residues in the CDR3.

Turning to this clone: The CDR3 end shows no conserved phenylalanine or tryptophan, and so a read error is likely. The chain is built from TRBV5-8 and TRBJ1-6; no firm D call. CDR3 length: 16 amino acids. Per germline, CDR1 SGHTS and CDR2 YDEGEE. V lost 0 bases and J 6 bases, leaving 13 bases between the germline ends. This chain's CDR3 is CASSLGGSVVNSPLHL. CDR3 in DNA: TGTGCCAGCAGCTTGGGTGGCAGCGTGGTTAATTCACCCCTCCACCTT.

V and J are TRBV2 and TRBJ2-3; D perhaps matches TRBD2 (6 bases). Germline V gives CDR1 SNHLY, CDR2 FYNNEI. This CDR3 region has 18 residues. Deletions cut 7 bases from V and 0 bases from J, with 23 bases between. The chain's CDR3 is CASIPRRVGETSTDTQYF. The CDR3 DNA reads TGTGCCAGCATCCCACGGAGGGTAGGGGAAACTAGCACAGATACGCAGTATTTT.

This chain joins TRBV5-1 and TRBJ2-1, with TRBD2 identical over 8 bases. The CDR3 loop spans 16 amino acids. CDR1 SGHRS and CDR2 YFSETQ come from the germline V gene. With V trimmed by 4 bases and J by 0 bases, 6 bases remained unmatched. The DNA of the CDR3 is TGCGCCAGCAGCCGCGGGGGGCCGAGCTCCTACAATGAGCAGTTCTTC. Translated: CASSRGGPSSYNEQFF.

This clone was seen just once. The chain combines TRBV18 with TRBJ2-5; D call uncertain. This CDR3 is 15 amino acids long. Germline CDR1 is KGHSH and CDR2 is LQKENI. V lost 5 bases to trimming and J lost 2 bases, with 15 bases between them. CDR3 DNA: TGTGCCAGCTCAACAGAAATTTTACGACAAGAGACCCAGTACTTC. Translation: CASSTEILRQETQYF.

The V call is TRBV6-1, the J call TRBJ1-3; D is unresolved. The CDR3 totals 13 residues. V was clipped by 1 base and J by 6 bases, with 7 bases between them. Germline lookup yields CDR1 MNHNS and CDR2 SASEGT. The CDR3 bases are TGTGCCAGCAGTGAAGAGTTAGTAAACACCATATATTTT. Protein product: CASSEELVNTIYF.

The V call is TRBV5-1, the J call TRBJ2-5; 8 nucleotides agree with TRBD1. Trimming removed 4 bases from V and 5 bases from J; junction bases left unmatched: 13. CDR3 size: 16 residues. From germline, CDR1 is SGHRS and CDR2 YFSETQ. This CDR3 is CASSVGTGGTGETQYF. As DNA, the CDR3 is TGCGCCAGCAGCGTCGGGACAGGAGGAACGGGCGAGACCCAGTACTTC.

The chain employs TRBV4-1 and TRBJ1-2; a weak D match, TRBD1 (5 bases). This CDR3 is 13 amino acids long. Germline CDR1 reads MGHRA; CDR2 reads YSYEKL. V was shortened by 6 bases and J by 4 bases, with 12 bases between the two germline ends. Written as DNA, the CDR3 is TGCGCCAGCAGGAGAGGGGCAGCCTATGGCTACACCTTC. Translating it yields CASRRGAAYGYTF.

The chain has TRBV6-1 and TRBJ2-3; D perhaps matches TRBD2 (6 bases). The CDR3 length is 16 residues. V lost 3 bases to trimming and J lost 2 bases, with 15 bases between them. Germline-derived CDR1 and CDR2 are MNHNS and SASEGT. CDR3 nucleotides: TGTGCCAGCAGTGAGACAAGTGGGGGGATCACAGATACGCAGTATTTT. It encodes CASSETSGGITDTQYF.

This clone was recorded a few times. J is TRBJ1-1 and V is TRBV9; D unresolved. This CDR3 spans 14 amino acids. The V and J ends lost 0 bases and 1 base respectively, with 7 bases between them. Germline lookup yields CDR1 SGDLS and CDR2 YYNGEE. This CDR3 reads CASSVVGSNTEAFF. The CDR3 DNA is TGTGCCAGCAGCGTAGTCGGCTCGAACACTGAAGCTTTCTTT.

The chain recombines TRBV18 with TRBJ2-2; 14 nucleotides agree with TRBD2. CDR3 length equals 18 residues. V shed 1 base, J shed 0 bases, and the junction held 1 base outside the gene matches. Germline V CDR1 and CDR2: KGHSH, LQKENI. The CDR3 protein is CASSPRTSGGTNTGELFF. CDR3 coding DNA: TGTGCCAGCTCACCACGGACTAGCGGGGGGACGAACACCGGGGAGCTGTTTTTT.